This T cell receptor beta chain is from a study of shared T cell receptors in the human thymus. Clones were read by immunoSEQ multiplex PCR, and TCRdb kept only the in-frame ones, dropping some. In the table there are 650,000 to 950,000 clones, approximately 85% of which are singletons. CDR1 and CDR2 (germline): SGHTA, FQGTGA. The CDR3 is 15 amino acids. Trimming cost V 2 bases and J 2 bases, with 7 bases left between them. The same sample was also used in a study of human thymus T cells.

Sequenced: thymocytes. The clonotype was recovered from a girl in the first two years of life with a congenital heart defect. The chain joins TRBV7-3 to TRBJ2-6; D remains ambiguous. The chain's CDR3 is CASSLLRAGANVLTF. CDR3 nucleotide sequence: TGTGCCAGCAGCTTACTCCGGGCTGGGGCCAACGTCCTGACTTTC. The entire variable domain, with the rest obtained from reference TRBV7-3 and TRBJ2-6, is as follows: GAGVSQTPSNKVTEKGKYVELRCDPISGHTALYWYRQSLGQGPEFLIYFQGTGAADDSGLPNDRFFAVRPEGSVSTLKIQRTERGDSAVYLCASSLLRAGANVLTFGAGSRLTVL.